A single sample gave rise to the 30 T cell receptor beta chains below, sequenced in a study of identifying expanded T cells in peripheral blood. Profiling relied on immunoSEQ multiplex PCR, and the TCRdb table lists in-frame clones only, not all of them. In the table there are about 94,000 clones, nearly 90% of which are singletons. The sequenced sample consisted of blood. The origin of the receptors is a person aged 18 to 75 in good health.

The chain carries TRBV25-1 and TRBJ2-1; possibly TRBD1 or TRBD2 for D (5 bases each). Per germline, CDR1 MGHDK and CDR2 SYGVNS. Deletions cut 4 bases from V and 4 bases from J, with 11 bases between. The CDR3 sequence is 14 residues long. DNA for the CDR3: TGTGCCAGCAGTGGTCCGGGGCTGTACAATGAGCAGTTCTTC. Its translation: CASSGPGLYNEQFF.

This clone has just a few counts. The rearrangement uses TRBV6-6 and TRBJ1-1; perhaps TRBD1 as D (5 bases). Germline-derived CDR1 and CDR2 are MNHNY and SVGAGI (reference sequence). This CDR3 region has 14 residues. Trimming shortened V by 7 bases and J by 8 bases, and 20 bases separated the two germline ends. Here the CDR3 reads CASTEQVSSAEAFF. Here the CDR3 DNA reads TGTGCCAGCACCGAACAGGTTTCGTCGGCCGAAGCTTTCTTT.

V usage is TRBV2 and J usage is TRBJ1-6; D is undetermined. The CDR3 is 13 amino acids. Trimming removed 7 bases from V and 7 bases from J, with 11 bases in between. Looked up from germline, CDR1 is SNHLY and CDR2 is FYNNEI. The CDR3 spells CASTLRWNSPLHF. In nucleotides, the CDR3 is TGTGCCAGCACATTGAGGTGGAATTCACCCCTCCACTTT.

In this sample, this clone turned up once. The gene calls are TRBV6-1 and TRBJ2-3; 10 bases agree with TRBD1. The V gene's germline CDR1 is MNHNS and CDR2 SASEGT. CDR3 length: 16 residues. The V segment lost 4 bases and the J segment 1 base; nucleotides outside the gene matches: 5. This chain's CDR3 is CASSVRQGARTDTQYF. The CDR3, as DNA: TGTGCCAGCAGTGTCCGACAGGGGGCCCGCACAGATACGCAGTATTTT.

The gene calls are TRBV6-1 and TRBJ1-2; D possibly corresponds to TRBD1 (5 bases). CDR1 MNHNS and CDR2 SASEGT come from the germline V gene. Trimming took off 6 bases at V and 4 bases at J, with 9 bases between the two ends. This CDR3 region has 12 residues. CDR3 DNA: TGTGCCAGCAGGGGGGGAGGCTATGGCTACACCTTC. It translates to CASRGGGYGYTF.

This sequence joins TRBV30 and TRBJ1-5, with a weak D call TRBD1 (6 bases). This CDR3 region has 13 residues. The ends were cut back, 1 base at V and 7 bases at J, with 11 bases in the middle. Germline V gene sequence: CDR1 GTSNPN, CDR2 SVGIG (reference sequence). As DNA, the CDR3 is TGTGCCTGGAGTGGGGACACCTTCCAGCCCCAGCATTTT. Protein product: CAWSGDTFQPQHF.

This chain uses TRBV11-2 with TRBJ2-1; D is perhaps TRBD2 (5 bases). The germline V gene has CDR1 SGHAT and CDR2 FQNNGV. The CDR3 length is 16 residues. Trimming took 5 bases from V and 4 from J, leaving 18 bases between them. The CDR3 reads CASSEGGLPFYNEQFF. For the CDR3, the DNA is TGTGCCAGCAGCGAGGGCGGTCTCCCCTTTTACAATGAGCAGTTCTTC.

The chain links TRBV27 to TRBJ2-7; 7 bases are shared with TRBD1. The CDR3 contains 14 residues. V dropped 10 bases and J dropped 2; count of bases not matched to a gene: 11. CDR1 is MNHEY and CDR2 is SMNVEV in the germline V gene (reference sequence). The CDR3: CATKTGASPYEQYF. The CDR3 DNA sequence: TGTGCCACTAAAACAGGGGCCTCTCCCTACGAGCAGTACTTC.

The rearrangement links TRBV6-6 to TRBJ1-2, with 7 bases aligning to TRBD1. The ends lost 6 bases at V and 2 bases at J; junction bases unmatched: 3. The CDR3 length is 13 residues. The germline gives CDR1 MNHNY, CDR2 SVGAGI (reference sequence). The CDR3 loop reads CASRPGQNYGYTF. CDR3 coding DNA: TGTGCCAGCAGGCCGGGACAGAACTATGGCTACACCTTC.

The rearrangement uses TRBV5-4 and TRBJ2-2; maybe TRBD2 (5 bases). Per germline, CDR1 SGHNT and CDR2 YYREEE (reference sequence). This CDR3 region has 14 residues. Trimming stripped 4 bases from V and 6 bases from J, with 13 bases between. This CDR3 reads CASSNGLSSGELFF. CDR3 nucleotide sequence: TGTGCCAGCAGCAACGGACTGTCGTCCGGGGAGCTGTTTTTT.

The gene calls are TRBV10-1 and TRBJ1-2, with D uncertain. Trimming removed 7 bases from V and 3 bases from J, with 9 bases in between. CDR1 is WNHNN and CDR2 is SYGVQD in the germline V gene (reference sequence). The CDR3 has 12 amino acids. CDR3 DNA: TGCGCCAGCAAGTGGACTTACTATGGCTACACCTTC. Amino acids: CASKWTYYGYTF.

The J gene is TRBJ1-6, the V gene TRBV9, with no clear D. The V end was cut by 3 bases, the J end by 7 bases, with 17 bases between. Germline lookup yields CDR1 SGDLS and CDR2 YYNGEE. The CDR3 is 16 residues long. CDR3 in DNA: TGTGCCAGCAGCGGACCGGGCAGTGGCGAAAATTCACCCCTCCACTTT. It yields the protein CASSGPGSGENSPLHF.

The chain links TRBV12-5 to TRBJ2-2; D is undetermined. Germline V gene sequence: CDR1 LGHNT, CDR2 FRNRAP. V lost 8 bases to trimming and J lost 5 bases, with 6 bases between them. The CDR3 length is 11 residues. The CDR3 spells CASLQTGELFF. CDR3 nucleotides: TGTGCTAGTCTACAAACCGGGGAGCTGTTTTTT. Full variable domain (outside the CDR3, taken from reference TRBV12-5 and TRBJ2-2): DARVTQTPRHKVTEMGQEVTMRCQPILGHNTVFWYRQTMMQGLELLAYFRNRAPLDDSGMPKDRFSAEMPDATLATLKIQPSEPRDSAVYFCASLQTGELFFGEGSRLTVL.

This clone was found a few times. The chain employs TRBV18 and TRBJ1-1; 9 bases map to TRBD1. The ends lost 3 bases at V and 7 bases at J; junction bases unmatched: 6. The germline CDR1 and CDR2 sequences are KGHSH and LQKENI. This CDR3 has 14 amino acids. The CDR3 bases are TGTGCCAGCTCACCCAACAGGGGGCAGGGTGAAGCTTTCTTT. It translates to CASSPNRGQGEAFF.

This clone came up a few times. The chain joins TRBV30 to TRBJ2-5; 7 nucleotides agree with TRBD2. The CDR3 sequence is 15 residues long. Germline CDR1 is GTSNPN and CDR2 is SVGIG (reference sequence). V gave up 2 bases and J gave up 3 bases; unmatched junction bases: 9. The CDR3 sequence is CAWSSNLLAEETQYF. The CDR3 DNA follows: TGTGCCTGGAGTTCCAACCTCCTAGCGGAAGAGACCCAGTACTTC.

The genes are TRBV29-1 and TRBJ1-3; possible D gene TRBD1, 5 bases. The CDR3 is 13 residues long. Germline V lookup: CDR1 SQVTM, CDR2 ANQGSEA. Deletions cut 4 bases from V and 0 bases from J, with 7 bases between. CDR3 bases: TGCAGCGTTGCCAGGGACTCTGGAAACACCATATATTTT. Amino acids: CSVARDSGNTIYF.

The count of this clone is one. The chain uses TRBV7-2 and TRBJ1-5; a weak D match, TRBD1 (5 bases). The germline gives CDR1 SGHTA, CDR2 FQGNSA. V lost 1 base to trimming and J lost 0 bases, with 10 bases between them. CDR3 length: 16 residues. The CDR3 sequence is CASSLGFGGSNQPQHF. DNA of the CDR3: TGTGCCAGCAGCTTAGGTTTCGGGGGTAGCAATCAGCCCCAGCATTTT.

The chain combines TRBV15 with TRBJ2-3; TRBD1 agrees at 7 bases. CDR1 is LNHNV and CDR2 is YYDKDF in the germline V gene (reference sequence). This CDR3 is built from 15 residues. V shed 8 bases and J 0 bases; nucleotides not matched to a gene: 8. CDR3 nucleotides: TGTGCCACCGCTGCATCGGGACAGAGCACAGATACGCAGTATTTT. Amino acid sequence: CATAASGQSTDTQYF.

The gene calls are TRBV29-1 and TRBJ1-2; D is possibly TRBD1 (5 bases). The length of the CDR3 is 17 residues. CDR1 is SQVTM and CDR2 is ANQGSEA in the germline V gene. Trimming took 0 bases from V and 8 from J, leaving 25 bases between them. The chain's CDR3 is CSVEDPVGDRLVWGYTF. CDR3 DNA: TGCAGCGTTGAAGATCCGGTGGGGGACCGACTAGTCTGGGGCTACACCTTC.

The rearrangement links TRBV19 to TRBJ2-3; D possibly corresponds to TRBD2 (6 bases). This CDR3 has 19 amino acids. CDR1 and CDR2 (germline): LNHDA, SQIVND (reference sequence). Deletions cut 3 bases from V and 1 base from J, with 23 bases between. The CDR3 nucleotides are TGTGCCAGTAGTATCTGGGCTCTAGCGAATCCGTCCGGCACAGATACGCAGTATTTT. Its translation: CASSIWALANPSGTDTQYF. Full variable domain (missing parts from reference TRBV19 and TRBJ2-3): DGGITQSPKYLFRKEGQNVTLSCEQNLNHDAMYWYRQDPGQGLRLIYYSQIVNDFQKGDIAEGYSVSREKKESFPLTVTSAQKNPTAFYLCASSIWALANPSGTDTQYFGPGTRLTVL.

V and J are TRBV14 and TRBJ1-2; D is unclear. CDR1 and CDR2 (germline): SGHDN, FVKESK. The CDR3 spans 13 residues. The ends were cut back, 1 base at V and 8 bases at J, with 11 bases in the middle. For the CDR3, the DNA is TGTGCCAGCAGCCAAGCCCCCGAAGGGGGCTACACCTTC. This translates into CASSQAPEGGYTF.

This chain uses TRBV9 with TRBJ2-3; 9 bases are shared with TRBD2. Germline assignment: CDR1 SGDLS and CDR2 YYNGEE. This CDR3 comprises 15 residues. Trimming cost V 3 bases and J 1 base; bases outside gene matches: 3. In DNA, the CDR3 is TGTGCCAGCAGCGAGGGACTAGCCGGCACAGATACGCAGTATTTT. Translating gives CASSEGLAGTDTQYF.

The chain carries TRBV13 and TRBJ2-1; D may be TRBD1 or TRBD2 (7 bases each). CDR1 and CDR2 (germline): PRHDT, FYEKMQ (reference sequence). Between the trimmed V and J ends, which lost 0 bases and 8 bases, there was a span of 23 bases. There are 18 residues in the CDR3. CDR3 coding DNA: TGTGCCAGCAGCTTAGGTCTAGCGGAGGGGGCCCCCTGGGATGAGCAGTTCTTC. Its translation is CASSLGLAEGAPWDEQFF.

The chain carries TRBV6-6 and TRBJ1-2, with 7 nucleotides matching TRBD1. Looked up from germline, CDR1 is MNHNY and CDR2 is SVGAGI (reference sequence). This CDR3 comprises 12 residues. V lost 5 bases to trimming and J lost 5 bases; unmatched junction nucleotides: 2. CDR3 sequence reads: CASSDREYGYTF. DNA of the CDR3: TGTGCCAGCAGTGACAGGGAATATGGCTACACCTTC.

The V gene is TRBV4-3, the J gene TRBJ2-1, with 12 bases aligning to TRBD2. Germline V gene lookup returns CDR1 LGHNA and CDR2 YSLEER. Trimming removed 0 bases from V and 10 bases from J; junction bases left unmatched: 10. The CDR3 has 17 residues. The CDR3 DNA is TGCGCCAGCAGCCAAGACCACGGACTAGCGGGACCGGGGGAGCAGTTCTTC. Translated, it gives CASSQDHGLAGPGEQFF.

The chain recombines TRBV21-1 with TRBJ2-7; no DNA check was done on the table's D call, TRBD2. TRBV21-1 is recorded as a pseudogene. The CDR3 totals 16 residues. Here the CDR3 reads CASSKGVKLATYEQYF. As DNA, the CDR3 is TGTGCCAGCAGCAAAGGAGTAAAGCTCGCAACCTACGAGCAGTACTTC.

The genes are TRBV4-2 and TRBJ2-1, with TRBD2 identical over 9 bases. With V trimmed by 0 bases and J by 14 bases, 8 bases remained unmatched. Germline V lookup: CDR1 LGHNA, CDR2 YNFKEQ. The CDR3 is 14 residues long. CDR3 sequence: CASSQDTAGGQKFF. CDR3 nucleotide sequence: TGTGCCAGCAGCCAAGATACGGCGGGGGGGCAGAAGTTCTTC.

V usage is TRBV18 and J usage is TRBJ1-2, with a possible D match to TRBD1 (6 bases). Germline CDR1 and CDR2: KGHSH and LQKENI. The CDR3 has 17 amino acids. Trimming removed 1 base at V and 1 base at J, with 16 bases between. The CDR3 sequence is CASSPRGSAQGNYGYTF. The CDR3 nucleotides are TGTGCCAGCTCACCACGAGGATCGGCACAGGGTAACTATGGCTACACCTTC.

The rearrangement uses TRBV10-3 and TRBJ1-1; no reliable D call. Germline lookup yields CDR1 ENHRY and CDR2 SYGVKD. The ends were cut back, 0 bases at V and 4 bases at J, with 9 bases in the middle. The CDR3 runs 14 residues. This chain's CDR3 is CAISESLRGTEAFF. The CDR3 bases are TGTGCCATCAGTGAGTCTCTCCGGGGCACTGAAGCTTTCTTT.

CDR3 in DNA: TGTGCCAGCAGCTTGGAGGAACCGGGCACCGGGGAGCTGTTTTTT. Translated: CASSLEEPGTGELFF. The chain links TRBV7-9 to TRBJ2-2; maybe TRBD2 (5 bases). The germline gives CDR1 SEHNR, CDR2 FQNEAQ (reference sequence). This CDR3 is 15 amino acids long. Trimming removed 3 bases at V and 4 bases at J, with 12 bases between.